This entry is about one T cell receptor (beta chain). The antigen remains undetermined. The sample is drawn from a study of cytomegalovirus exposure and HLA in healthy donors. Notes on the study in general: Most subjects had HLA-A and HLA-B alleles reportedly predicted accurately by TCR beta sequences. Later analysis showed most CMV-associated TCR beta chains appearing HLA-restricted. Altogether, some 170 TCR beta chains were recorded as cytomegalovirus-associated. Researchers reported in a later analysis that common viral pathogens appeared linked to several top clusters.

In the PCR, 60 Vbeta and 13 Jbeta primers were used. Assay used: immunoSEQ multiplex PCR; TCRdb lists only in-frame clones, some missing. The sample has 120,000 or so clones, about four fifths seen once. The CDR3 is 14 amino acids. Trimming cost V 0 bases and J 2 bases; bases outside gene matches: 2. Per the germline V gene, CDR1 is SGDLS and CDR2 is YYNGEE. This clonotype was sampled from a young woman in good health and CMV-seronegative. The chain is built from TRBV9 and TRBJ2-7, with 7 bases lining up with TRBD1. The specimen was PBMCs. The CDR3: CASSVGDSPYEQYF. DNA for the CDR3: TGTGCCAGCAGCGTAGGGGACAGTCCCTACGAGCAGTACTTC.